Below, 25 T cell receptor beta chains from the same sample are listed, as sequenced in a study of T cell therapy after organ transplantation. Time point noted: 20-29 weeks after completion of therapy. The repertoire was sequenced with immunoSEQ multiplex PCR; TCRdb's copy has only in-frame clones and lacks some. The sample records about 18,000 clones, 85% being singletons. Their antigens are not known. The sequences come from CD8+ T cells from blood, collected after autologous CMV-specific T cell therapy. All receptors derive from a human patient who had received a solid organ transplant and had CMV disease. T cells may partly derive from the graft donor.

The rearrangement uses TRBV16 and TRBJ2-7; D not resolved. V was cut by 3 bases and J by 1 base, with 4 bases left in between. The V gene's germline CDR1 is KGHSY and CDR2 FQNENV. This CDR3 comprises 12 residues. CDR3: CASSHESYEQYF. The CDR3 bases are TGTGCCAGCAGCCATGAGTCCTACGAGCAGTACTTC.

The V call is TRBV5-1, the J call TRBJ1-1, with 9 bases fitting TRBD1. Looked up from germline, CDR1 is SGHRS and CDR2 is YFSETQ. V was pared by 4 bases and J by 3 bases, with 4 bases of the junction left unmatched. This CDR3 comprises 14 residues. The CDR3 DNA follows: TGCGCCAGCAGCAGGACAGGGGTCTACACTGAAGCTTTCTTT. This codes for CASSRTGVYTEAFF.

The V and J genes are TRBV29-1 and TRBJ1-1, with D possibly matching TRBD1 (5 bases). The V gene's germline CDR1 is SQVTM and CDR2 ANQGSEA. This CDR3 comprises 9 residues. V was shortened by 4 bases and J by 14 bases, with 11 bases between the two germline ends. CDR3 nucleotides: TGCAGCGTTGTCCCCCGGGGCTTCTTT. It translates to CSVVPRGFF.

The chain couples TRBV29-1 to TRBJ2-7; TRBD2 agrees at 7 bases. Trimming removed 3 bases from V and 3 bases from J; junction bases left unmatched: 5. Germline CDR1 SQVTM, CDR2 ANQGSEA. This CDR3 comprises 13 residues. The DNA of the CDR3 is TGCAGCGTTGAGGGGGGGACTGGCTACGAGCAGTACTTC. Translation gives CSVEGGTGYEQYF.

The V and J genes are TRBV30 and TRBJ1-1, with 7 positions matching TRBD1. The CDR3 consists of 13 residues. The V gene's germline CDR1 is GTSNPN and CDR2 SVGIG (reference sequence). J gave up 1 base and V 5 bases, and 4 bases lay outside the gene matches. This CDR3 reads CAWGRTGNTEAFF. In nucleotides, the CDR3 is TGTGCCTGGGGGAGGACAGGGAACACTGAAGCTTTCTTT. The full variable domain, completed using reference TRBV30 and TRBJ1-1, is SQTIHQWPATLVQPVGSPLSLECTVEGTSNPNLYWYRQAAGRGLQLLFYSVGIGQISSEVPQNLSASRPQDRQFILSSKKLLLSDSGFYLCAWGRTGNTEAFFGQGTRLTVV.

This rearrangement joins TRBV13 to TRBJ2-1; 7 nucleotides line up with TRBD2. Trimming removed 5 bases from V and 7 bases from J; junction bases left unmatched: 11. There are 15 residues in the CDR3. Germline V gives CDR1 PRHDT, CDR2 FYEKMQ (reference sequence). CDR3 amino acids: CASSPKLARGNEQFF. In nucleotides, the CDR3 is TGTGCCAGCAGCCCTAAACTAGCGCGGGGGAATGAGCAGTTCTTC.

This chain uses TRBV25-1 with TRBJ2-7; 11 positions agree with TRBD2. V dropped 6 bases and J dropped 4; count of bases not matched to a gene: 14. The V gene's germline CDR1 is MGHDK and CDR2 SYGVNS. The CDR3 runs 17 residues. CDR3 sequence: CASSDPGLADTRYEQYF. The CDR3 region has the DNA TGTGCCAGCAGCGACCCGGGACTAGCGGATACGAGGTACGAGCAGTACTTC.

The V gene is TRBV18, the J gene TRBJ2-1; unclear D gene. The CDR3 extends over 14 amino acids. The V gene lost 3 bases and the J gene lost 0 bases, with 6 bases spanning the gap. The germline V gene encodes CDR1 KGHSH and CDR2 LQKENI. The CDR3, as DNA: TGTGCCAGCTCACCTAGCAACTCCTACAATGAGCAGTTCTTC. It yields the protein CASSPSNSYNEQFF.

V and J are TRBV30 and TRBJ2-1; TRBD1 agrees at 7 bases. The V gene end was trimmed by 2 bases and the J gene end by 8 bases; junction bases not matched to a gene: 6. Germline lookup yields CDR1 GTSNPN and CDR2 SVGIG (reference sequence). This CDR3 is built from 13 residues. Written as DNA, the CDR3 is TGTGCCTGGAGTTCTTTAGGGGGCGATGAGCAGTTCTTC. Translated, it gives CAWSSLGGDEQFF.

V gene TRBV11-2 combines with J gene TRBJ1-1; D call uncertain. Trimming left V 5 bases short and J 4 bases short, with 11 bases between. CDR3 size: 13 residues. Germline loops: CDR1 SGHAT, CDR2 FQNNGV. In DNA form, the CDR3 reads TGTGCCAGCAGCCCGTTTAAGGGCACTGAAGCTTTCTTT. It specifies CASSPFKGTEAFF.

V is TRBV4-3 and J is TRBJ1-1; 7 nucleotides align to TRBD1. CDR3 length equals 16 residues. The V and J ends lost 0 bases and 1 base, in that order; junction bases with no gene match: 5. Per germline, CDR1 LGHNA and CDR2 YSLEER. The CDR3 loop reads CASSQDRGTANTEAFF. The DNA for the CDR3 is TGCGCCAGCAGCCAAGATCGCGGGACAGCGAACACTGAAGCTTTCTTT.

The chain links TRBV11-2 to TRBJ2-7; D is ambiguous. This CDR3 is built from 11 residues. CDR1 and CDR2 (germline): SGHAT, FQNNGV. Trimming left V 3 bases short and J 6 bases short, with 6 bases between. The CDR3 nucleotides read TGTGCCAGCAGCTTGGGGTCCGAGCAGTACTTC. It encodes CASSLGSEQYF.

V gene TRBV19 combines with J gene TRBJ2-3; TRBD2 matches 14 bases. Trimming removed 0 bases from V and 0 bases from J; junction bases left unmatched: 5. The CDR3 loop spans 19 amino acids. Germline loops: CDR1 LNHDA, CDR2 SQIVND (reference sequence). CDR3 region: CASSIDRTSGRYSTDTQYF. In nucleotides, the CDR3 is TGTGCCAGTAGTATAGATCGGACTAGCGGGAGGTACAGCACAGATACGCAGTATTTT.

J is TRBJ2-3 and V is TRBV13; TRBD2 matches 7 bases. This CDR3 has 18 residues. Per germline, CDR1 PRHDT and CDR2 FYEKMQ (reference sequence). The ends lost 5 bases at V and 1 base at J; junction bases unmatched: 15. The CDR3 DNA is TGTGCCAGCAGCCCCCTCGGATTCGGCGGGAGAGGCACAGATACGCAGTATTTT. The encoded protein is CASSPLGFGGRGTDTQYF.

This rearrangement joins TRBV7-8 to TRBJ1-2; 8 bases map to TRBD1. CDR3 size: 17 residues. V shed 1 base and J 2 bases; nucleotides not matched to a gene: 9. The germline V gene encodes CDR1 SGHVS and CDR2 FQNEAQ. The chain's CDR3 is CASSLDGRGRLNYGYTF. The CDR3 DNA is TGTGCCAGCAGCTTAGACGGCAGGGGGCGCTTAAACTATGGCTACACCTTC.

The chain links TRBV19 to TRBJ1-6, with D maybe TRBD1 (5 bases). Trimming pared 4 bases from V and 2 bases from J, leaving 12 bases between. The germline V gene has CDR1 LNHDA and CDR2 SQIVND (reference sequence). The CDR3 loop spans 16 amino acids. CDR3 DNA sequence: TGTGCCAGTAGTACCCTCGGGACGGCCTATAATTCACCCCTCCACTTT. Protein product: CASSTLGTAYNSPLHF.

The V call is TRBV2, the J call TRBJ2-3; D not certain. CDR1 and CDR2 from the germline V gene are SNHLY and FYNNEI. V lost 6 bases and J lost 6, with 13 bases in between. CDR3 length: 13 residues. The CDR3 spells CASRDLSKDTQYF. The CDR3 bases are TGTGCCAGCAGAGATTTGAGTAAGGATACGCAGTATTTT.

This chain connects TRBV27 to TRBJ1-5; D is unclear. The CDR3 runs to 15 residues. Germline V gene data show CDR1 as MNHEY and CDR2 as SMNVEV (reference sequence). Trimming left V 0 bases short and J 7 bases short, with 13 bases between. The CDR3: CASSLSGRSGQPQHF. CDR3 bases: TGTGCCAGCAGTTTATCGGGGAGGTCGGGACAGCCCCAGCATTTT.

This clone was counted a few times. The chain uses TRBV4-2 and TRBJ1-1, with 10 bases aligning to TRBD1. With 0 bases clipped from V and 8 bases from J, the junction kept 6 bases outside the gene matches. In germline, CDR1 is LGHNA, CDR2 YNFKEQ. The CDR3 covers 15 residues. The CDR3 DNA reads TGTGCCAGCAGCCAAGACGGGACAGGGGTCCCCGAAGCTTTCTTT. Protein: CASSQDGTGVPEAFF.

The CDR3 region is CASSSQGVWDEQYF. The CDR3 bases are TGTGCCAGCAGCTCGCAAGGGGTGTGGGACGAGCAGTACTTC. V gene TRBV5-6 combines with J gene TRBJ2-7, with D possibly being TRBD1 (5 bases). Trimming shortened V by 3 bases and J by 5 bases, and 15 bases separated the two germline ends. Germline assignment: CDR1 SGHDT and CDR2 YYEEEE. This CDR3 contains 14 residues.

The V and J genes are TRBV4-2 and TRBJ2-7, with 7 bases lining up with TRBD1. Unmatched junction bases numbered 9, after V lost 1 base and J lost 0 bases. Germline assignment: CDR1 LGHNA and CDR2 YNFKEQ. The CDR3 length is 17 residues. The DNA for the CDR3 is TGTGCCAGCAGCCAAGGGGGGAGCCAGGGGGTCTCCTACGAGCAGTACTTC. This encodes CASSQGGSQGVSYEQYF.

The chain links TRBV4-1 to TRBJ1-5; D is uncertain. Trimming removed 4 bases from V and 0 bases from J, with 10 bases in between. CDR1 MGHRA and CDR2 YSYEKL come from the germline V gene. This CDR3 is 15 amino acids long. CDR3 region: CASSPGGNSNQPQHF. The CDR3 coding sequence is TGCGCCAGCAGCCCGGGAGGGAATAGCAATCAGCCCCAGCATTTT.

V gene TRBV19 combines with J gene TRBJ2-7, with D possibly TRBD1 on 6 matching bases. Trimming stripped 6 bases from V and 0 bases from J, with 15 bases between. The CDR3 runs to 15 residues. Germline V CDR1 and CDR2: LNHDA, SQIVND (reference sequence). CDR3 sequence: CASSPTGLASYEQYF. The CDR3 DNA reads TGTGCCAGTAGCCCCACAGGGTTAGCCTCCTACGAGCAGTACTTC.

This chain uses TRBV18 with TRBJ1-2; D gene uncertain. Germline CDR1 and CDR2: KGHSH and LQKENI. The V end was cut by 2 bases, the J end by 8 bases, with 15 bases between. This CDR3 has 14 amino acids. CDR3 in amino acids: CASSPGESAVGYTF. The CDR3 DNA reads as TGTGCCAGCTCACCAGGGGAGTCCGCTGTCGGCTACACCTTC.

The chain carries TRBV29-1 and TRBJ2-7; no clear D. V gave up 1 base and J gave up 0 bases, with 16 bases separating them. CDR3 length equals 16 residues. Germline-derived CDR1 and CDR2 are SQVTM and ANQGSEA. The CDR3 is CSVEGLGGPASYEQYF. The CDR3 DNA sequence: TGCAGCGTTGAAGGGTTAGGCGGTCCCGCCTCCTACGAGCAGTACTTC.